One TCR beta chain is described in this entry. Antigen: not known. A 1 in 200,000 to 1 in 1 million T cell depth was the sequencing target. Libraries were prepared by immunoSEQ multiplex PCR; TCRdb keeps only in-frame clonotypes and omits some of them. Of roughly 160,000 clones listed, less than 85% were seen once; the top ten hold about 4.9%. This CDR3 has 12 amino acids. In germline, CDR1 is SGHTA, CDR2 FQGNSA. Trimming left V 6 bases short and J 8 bases short, with 11 bases between. This sample stems from a study of cytotoxic CD8 clonotypes in ibrutinib-treated CLL. Study-wide context: The patients, under 13 relapsed/refractory and approximately 14 treatment-naive, included about 18 who were IGHV unmutated. Patients attained about 24 partial and 2 complete responses; at median 68 months, approximately 15 remained remitted while around 12 progressed. Broader study findings: There were few public clonotypes, and on treatment they contracted or stayed stable.

The V and J genes are TRBV7-2 and TRBJ2-1, with no clear D. The receptor was derived from a human donor with chronic lymphocytic leukemia. This sample comprised PBMCs, obtained after 24 months of ibrutinib treatment. For the CDR3, the DNA is TGTGCCAGCAGTCCTGAGAGTCATGAGCAGTTCTTC. Its translation is CASSPESHEQFF.